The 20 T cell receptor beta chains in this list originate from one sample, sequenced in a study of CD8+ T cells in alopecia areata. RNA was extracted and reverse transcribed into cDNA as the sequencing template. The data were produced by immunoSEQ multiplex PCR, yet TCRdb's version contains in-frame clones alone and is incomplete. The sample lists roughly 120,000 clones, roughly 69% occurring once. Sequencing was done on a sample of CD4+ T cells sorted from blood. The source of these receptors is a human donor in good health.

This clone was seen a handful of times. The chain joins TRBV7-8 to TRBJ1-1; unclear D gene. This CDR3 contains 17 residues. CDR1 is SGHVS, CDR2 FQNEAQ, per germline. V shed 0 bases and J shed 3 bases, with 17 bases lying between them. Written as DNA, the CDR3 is TGTGCCAGCAGCTTAGCCGATATTGGGGTTTGGGACACTGAAGCTTTCTTT. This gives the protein CASSLADIGVWDTEAFF.

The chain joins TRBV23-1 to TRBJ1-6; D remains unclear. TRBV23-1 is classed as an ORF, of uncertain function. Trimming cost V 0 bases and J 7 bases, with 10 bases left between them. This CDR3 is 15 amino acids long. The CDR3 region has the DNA TGCGCCAGCAGTCAATCACATCGTTCAAATTCACCCCTCCACTTT. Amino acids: CASSQSHRSNSPLHF.

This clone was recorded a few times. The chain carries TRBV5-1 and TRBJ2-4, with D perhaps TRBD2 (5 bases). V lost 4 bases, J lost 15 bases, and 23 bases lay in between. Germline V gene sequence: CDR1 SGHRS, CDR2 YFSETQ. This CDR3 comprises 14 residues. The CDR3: CASSPRGRGRGWYF. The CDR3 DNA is TGCGCCAGCAGCCCCCGGGGTCGAGGGCGCGGATGGTACTTC.

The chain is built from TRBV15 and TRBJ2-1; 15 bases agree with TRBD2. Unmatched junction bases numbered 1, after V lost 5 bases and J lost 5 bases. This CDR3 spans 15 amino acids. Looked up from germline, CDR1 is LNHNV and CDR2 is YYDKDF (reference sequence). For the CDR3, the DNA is TGTGCCACCAGCTGGACTAGCGGGGGGGACAATGAGCAGTTCTTC. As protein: CATSWTSGGDNEQFF.

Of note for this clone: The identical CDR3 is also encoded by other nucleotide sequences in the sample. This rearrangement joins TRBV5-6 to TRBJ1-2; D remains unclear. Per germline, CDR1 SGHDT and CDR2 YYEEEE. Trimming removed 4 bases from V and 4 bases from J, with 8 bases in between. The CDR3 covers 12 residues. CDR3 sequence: CASSLRPYGYTF. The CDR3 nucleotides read TGTGCCAGCAGCCTTCGACCCTATGGCTACACCTTC. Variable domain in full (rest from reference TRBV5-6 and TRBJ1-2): DAGVTQSPTHLIKTRGQQVTLRCSPKSGHDTVSWYQQALGQGPQFIFQYYEEEERQRGNFPDRFSGHQFPNYSSELNVNALLLGDSALYLCASSLRPYGYTFGSGTRLTVV.

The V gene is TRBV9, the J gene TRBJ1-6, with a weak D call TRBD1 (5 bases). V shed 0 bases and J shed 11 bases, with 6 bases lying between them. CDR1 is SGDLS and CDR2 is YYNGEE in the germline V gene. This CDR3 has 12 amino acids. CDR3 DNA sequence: TGTGCCAGCAGCGTAGCGGGGGCACCCCTCCACTTT. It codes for CASSVAGAPLHF.

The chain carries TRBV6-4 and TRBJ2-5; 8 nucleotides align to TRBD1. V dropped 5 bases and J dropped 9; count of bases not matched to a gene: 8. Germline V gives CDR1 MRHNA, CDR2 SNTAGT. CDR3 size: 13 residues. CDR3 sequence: CASSPGQGRAQYF. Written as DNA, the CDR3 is TGTGCCAGCAGTCCCGGACAGGGCCGGGCCCAGTACTTC.

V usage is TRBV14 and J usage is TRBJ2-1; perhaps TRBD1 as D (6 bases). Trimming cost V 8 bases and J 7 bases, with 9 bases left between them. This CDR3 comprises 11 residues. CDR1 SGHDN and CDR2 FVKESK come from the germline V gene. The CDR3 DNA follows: TGTGCCAGCGCAAGGGGGAATGAGCAGTTCTTC. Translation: CASARGNEQFF.

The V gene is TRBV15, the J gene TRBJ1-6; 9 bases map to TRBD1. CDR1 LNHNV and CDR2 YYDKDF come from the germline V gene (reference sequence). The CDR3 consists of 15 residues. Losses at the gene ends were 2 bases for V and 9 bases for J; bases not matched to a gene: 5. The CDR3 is CATSRTGQGSSPLHF. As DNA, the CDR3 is TGTGCCACCAGCAGAACCGGACAGGGGAGTTCACCCCTCCACTTT.

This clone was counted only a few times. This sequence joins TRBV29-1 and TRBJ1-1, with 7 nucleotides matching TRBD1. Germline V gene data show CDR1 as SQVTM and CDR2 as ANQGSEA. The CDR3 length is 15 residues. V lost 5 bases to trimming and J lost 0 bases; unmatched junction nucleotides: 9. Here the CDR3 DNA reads TGCAGCGTTTTGCTACTTGACAGGGTGAACACTGAAGCTTTCTTT. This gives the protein CSVLLLDRVNTEAFF.

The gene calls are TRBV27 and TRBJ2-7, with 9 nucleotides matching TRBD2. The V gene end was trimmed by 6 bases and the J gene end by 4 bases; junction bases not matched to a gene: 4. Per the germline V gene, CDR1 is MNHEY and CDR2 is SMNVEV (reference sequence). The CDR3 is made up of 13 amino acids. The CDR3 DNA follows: TGTGCCAGCAGGGGCGGGGGGGCTTACGAGCAGTACTTC. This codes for CASRGGGAYEQYF.

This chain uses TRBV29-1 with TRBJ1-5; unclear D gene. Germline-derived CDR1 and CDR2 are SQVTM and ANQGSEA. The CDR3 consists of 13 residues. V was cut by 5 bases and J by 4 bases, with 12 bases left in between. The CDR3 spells CSVRNQDNQPQHF. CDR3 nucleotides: TGCAGCGTTCGTAACCAGGATAATCAGCCCCAGCATTTT. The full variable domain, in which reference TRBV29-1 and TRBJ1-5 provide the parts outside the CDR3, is SAVISQKPSRDICQRGTSLTIQCQVDSQVTMMFWYRQQPGQSLTLIATANQGSEATYESGFVIDKFPISRPNLTFSTLTVSNMSPEDSSIYLCSVRNQDNQPQHFGDGTRLSIL.

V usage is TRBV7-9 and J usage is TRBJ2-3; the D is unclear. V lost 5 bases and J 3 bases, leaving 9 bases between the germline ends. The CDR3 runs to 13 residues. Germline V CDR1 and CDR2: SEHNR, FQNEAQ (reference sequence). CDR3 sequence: CASSTSKTDTQYF. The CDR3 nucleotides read TGTGCCAGCAGCACCTCGAAGACAGATACGCAGTATTTT.

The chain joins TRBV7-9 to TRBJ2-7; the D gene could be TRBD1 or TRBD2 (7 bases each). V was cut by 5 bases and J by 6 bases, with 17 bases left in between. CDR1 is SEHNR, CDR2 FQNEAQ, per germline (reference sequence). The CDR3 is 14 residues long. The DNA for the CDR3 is TGTGCCAGCAGCCCTAGACAGGGAGGGATCGAGCAGTACTTC. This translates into CASSPRQGGIEQYF.

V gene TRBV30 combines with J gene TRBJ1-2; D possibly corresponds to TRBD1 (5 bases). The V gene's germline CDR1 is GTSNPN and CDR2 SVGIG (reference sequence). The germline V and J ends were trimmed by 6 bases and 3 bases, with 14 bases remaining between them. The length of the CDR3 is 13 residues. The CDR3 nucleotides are TGTGCCTGCAAAGTTGGAGGGGACTATGGCTACACCTTC. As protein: CACKVGGDYGYTF.

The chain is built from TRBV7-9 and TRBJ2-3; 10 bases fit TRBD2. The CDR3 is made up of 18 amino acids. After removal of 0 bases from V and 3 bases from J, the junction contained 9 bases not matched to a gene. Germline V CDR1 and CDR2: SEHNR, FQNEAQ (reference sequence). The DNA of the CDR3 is TGTGCCAGCAGCTTAGCGAAGGCCCTAGCGGGGGCTACAGATACGCAGTATTTT. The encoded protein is CASSLAKALAGATDTQYF.

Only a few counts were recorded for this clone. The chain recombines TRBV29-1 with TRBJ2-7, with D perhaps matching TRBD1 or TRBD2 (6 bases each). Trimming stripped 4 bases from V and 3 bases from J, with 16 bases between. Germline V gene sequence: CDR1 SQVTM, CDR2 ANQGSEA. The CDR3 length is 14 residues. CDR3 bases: TGCAGCGTTGGCCTCGGGGGCCAAGGCTACGAGCAGTACTTC. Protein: CSVGLGGQGYEQYF.

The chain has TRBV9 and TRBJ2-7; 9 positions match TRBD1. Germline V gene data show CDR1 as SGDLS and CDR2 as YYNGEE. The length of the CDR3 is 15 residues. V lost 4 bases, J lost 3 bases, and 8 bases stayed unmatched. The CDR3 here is CASSPLGTGHYEQYF. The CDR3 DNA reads TGTGCCAGCAGCCCCCTCGGGACAGGGCACTACGAGCAGTACTTC.

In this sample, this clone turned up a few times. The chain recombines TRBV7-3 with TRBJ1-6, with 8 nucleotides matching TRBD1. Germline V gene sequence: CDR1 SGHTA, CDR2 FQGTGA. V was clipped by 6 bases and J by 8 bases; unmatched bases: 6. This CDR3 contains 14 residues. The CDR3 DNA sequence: TGTGCCAGCAGATCAGGGGGCAAGGATTCACCCCTCCACTTT. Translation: CASRSGGKDSPLHF.

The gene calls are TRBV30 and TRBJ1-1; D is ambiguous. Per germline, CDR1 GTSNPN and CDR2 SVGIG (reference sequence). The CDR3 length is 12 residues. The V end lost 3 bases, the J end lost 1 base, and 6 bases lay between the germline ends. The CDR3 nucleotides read TGTGCCTGGAGGCGGCAGAACACTGAAGCTTTCTTT. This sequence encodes CAWRRQNTEAFF.